This is a list of T cell receptor beta chains from one sample in a study of blood T cell repertoires in COVID-19. The table came from immunoSEQ multiplex PCR; TCRdb's copy has only in-frame clones and leaves some out. The sample comprises roughly 260,000 clones, roughly 90% of which are singletons, and approximately 4% rests with the top ten. Material: peripheral blood. These receptor sequences come from a man in his sixties who had recovered from COVID-19. Each CDR3 is given with its conserved first and last residue. The D gene is left open where the match is weak. Size is stated for part of the rows, as once, few or many counts, or as a class when the clone is expanded.

j_call | v_call | d_call | clone_size | cdr3_nt | cdr3_aa
TRBJ2-3 | TRBV7-2 | TRBD2 | - | TGTGCCAGCAGCCAGGCAGCGGGGCCAGATACGCAGTATTTT | CASSQAAGPDTQYF
TRBJ2-2 | TRBV11-2 | TRBD2 | - | TGTGCCAGCAGCTTATGGACCGGCGGTCTAGCGGACTCCGGGGAGCTGTTTTTT | CASSLWTGGLADSGELFF
TRBJ1-4 | TRBV2 | - | - | TGTGCCAGCAACCCTGAGGCTAATGAAAAACTGTTTTTT | CASNPEANEKLFF
TRBJ2-3 | TRBV7-9 | - | - | TGTGCCAGCAGCTCTGGCGGTGATACGCAGTATTTT | CASSSGGDTQYF
TRBJ2-1 | TRBV5-1 | - | - | TGCGCCAGCAGACCAGCGTTAGGTGAGCAGTTCTTC | CASRPALGEQFF
TRBJ2-1 | TRBV7-8 | TRBD2 | - | TGTGCCAGCGGTAGCGGGGGGGCGTCCTACAATGAGCAGTTCTTC | CASGSGGASYNEQFF
TRBJ2-3 | TRBV10-3 | - | - | TGTGCCATCATGGCGGGGTCCACAGATACGCAGTATTTT | CAIMAGSTDTQYF
TRBJ2-3 | TRBV7-2 | - | - | TGTGCCAGCAGCTTACCCCAGACAGATACGCAGTATTTT | CASSLPQTDTQYF
TRBJ1-3 | TRBV9 | - | - | TGTGCCAGCAGCGAACAGGGCCCTGGAAACACCATATATTTT | CASSEQGPGNTIYF
TRBJ1-1 | TRBV9 | TRBD1 | - | TGTGCCAGCAGCGTAGGGACAGGGTCAATGAACACTGAAGCTTTCTTT | CASSVGTGSMNTEAFF
TRBJ2-3 | TRBV5-1 | - | - | TGCGCCAGCAGCTTGCTTACCGCGGGCCTCACAGATACGCAGTATTTT | CASSLLTAGLTDTQYF
TRBJ2-3 | TRBV5-6 | - | once | TGTGCCAGCAGCTTGTTAGCCACAGATACGCAGTATTTT | CASSLLATDTQYF
TRBJ2-7 | TRBV30 | - | - | TGTGCCTGCGGGGGTTTCTACGAGCAGTACTTC | CACGGFYEQYF
TRBJ1-6 | TRBV5-1 | TRBD1 | - | TGCGCCAGCAGACCCGGGACAGAGTATAATTCACCCCTCCACTTT | CASRPGTEYNSPLHF
TRBJ1-5 | TRBV6-4 | - | - | TGTGCCAGCCTCAGCAATCAGCCCCAGCATTTT | CASLSNQPQHF
TRBJ2-7 | TRBV7-2 | - | - | TGTGCCAGCAGCCCGGGACTGGGGCCGGCCTACGAGCAGTACTTC | CASSPGLGPAYEQYF
TRBJ1-4 | TRBV7-9 | TRBD1 | - | TGTGCCAGCGGACCGGGACAGGGAAATGAAAAACTGTTTTTT | CASGPGQGNEKLFF
TRBJ2-7 | TRBV7-2 | - | once | TGTGCCAGCAGCTTTTACTGGGGCGGATCCTACGAGCAGTACTTC | CASSFYWGGSYEQYF
TRBJ2-7 | TRBV4-1 | TRBD2 | - | TGCGCCAGCAGCCAGGGACTAGCGGGGGTTTCCTACGAGCAGTACTTC | CASSQGLAGVSYEQYF
TRBJ1-4 | TRBV19 | TRBD1 | - | TGTGCCAGTAATGACAGGGGGCCTGAAAAACTGTTTTTT | CASNDRGPEKLFF
TRBJ2-5 | TRBV7-8 | TRBD2 | - | TGTGCCAGCAGCTCTCGGGTAGCGGGGGGACAAGAGACCCAGTACTTC | CASSSRVAGGQETQYF
TRBJ1-5 | TRBV15 | TRBD1 | - | TGTGCCACCAGCGCCGACAGGGGGGTAGGGCAGCCCCAGCATTTT | CATSADRGVGQPQHF
TRBJ1-1 | TRBV7-9 | - | once | TGTGCCAGCAGCTTAGCCACCCAGGGTGCTTCTTTCTTT | CASSLATQGASFF
TRBJ2-2 | TRBV20-1 | - | once | TGCAGTGCTAGTCGGACAGTACAAACCGGGGAGCTGTTTTTT | CSASRTVQTGELFF
TRBJ2-7 | TRBV6-6 | TRBD1 | - | TGTGCCAGCAGAACTGGACAGGGCTCCTACGAGCAGTACTTC | CASRTGQGSYEQYF
TRBJ2-7 | TRBV9 | - | - | TGTGCCAGCAGCGTAGCTCAGGGCTTCTACGAGCAGTACTTC | CASSVAQGFYEQYF
TRBJ1-5 | TRBV12-5 | - | once | TGTGCTAGTGGTTTGTTCCCAAATCAGCCCCAGCATTTT | CASGLFPNQPQHF
TRBJ1-1 | TRBV6-2/TRBV6-3 | - | - | TGTGCCAGCAGTCACAATCGACAGGATGGATCTGAAGCTTTCTTT | CASSHNRQDGSEAFF
TRBJ1-1 | TRBV7-6 | - | - | TGTGCCAGCAGCTTAAAGGAGGGAAAAGCTTTCTTT | CASSLKEGKAFF
TRBJ1-1 | TRBV7-3 | - | once | TGTGCCAGCAGCTTAATGAGGCAGGGAAGGAACACTGAAGCTTTCTTT | CASSLMRQGRNTEAFF
TRBJ1-6 | TRBV3-1/TRBV3-2 | - | - | TGTGCCAGCAGCCAAGATTTCGCAGGCAATTCACCCCTCCACTTT | CASSQDFAGNSPLHF
TRBJ2-2 | TRBV6-6 | TRBD1 | once | TGTGCCAGCACTCCCCGGACAGGGGGTAGCACCGGGGAGCTGTTTTTT | CASTPRTGGSTGELFF
TRBJ2-5 | TRBV11-2 | TRBD2 | - | TGTGCCAGCAGTCAGACTAGCGGGGCGGTAGGGGAGACCCAGTACTTC | CASSQTSGAVGETQYF
TRBJ2-1 | TRBV5-1 | TRBD2 | few | TGCGCCAGCAGCGCAGGGACTAGCGGTATTTCCTACAATGAGCAGTTCTTC | CASSAGTSGISYNEQFF
TRBJ2-4 | TRBV29-1 | TRBD2 | - | TGCAGCGTCAGACTAGCGGGGGATGCCAAAAACATTCAGTACTTC | CSVRLAGDAKNIQYF
TRBJ2-5 | TRBV12-3/TRBV12-4 | TRBD1 | - | TGTGCCAGCAGAATTACAGGGGCGCAGACCCAGTACTTC | CASRITGAQTQYF
TRBJ2-7 | TRBV19 | - | - | TGTGCCAGTAGTGGCTCGACGGGTCTTTACGAGCAGTACTTC | CASSGSTGLYEQYF
TRBJ2-7 | TRBV15 | - | - | TGTGCCACCAGCTCTCACTACCGATACGAGCAGTACTTC | CATSSHYRYEQYF
TRBJ2-7 | TRBV9 | - | - | TGTGCCAGCAGCCCCGGCGGGACCATCTACGAGCAGTACTTC | CASSPGGTIYEQYF
TRBJ1-2 | TRBV5-5 | - | - | TGTGCCAGCAGCTTGTTGGCAGCCCCCTCGGGTGGCTACACCTTC | CASSLLAAPSGGYTF
TRBJ2-7 | TRBV16 | - | once | TGTGCCAGCAGCCAATCGGGAGACTACGAGCAGTACTTC | CASSQSGDYEQYF
TRBJ2-1 | TRBV11-3 | TRBD2 | - | TGTGCCAGCAGCTTAGCTAGCGGGGGCCATCCATTGGAGCAGTTCTTC | CASSLASGGHPLEQFF
TRBJ2-2 | TRBV5-1 | TRBD2 | - | TGCGCCAGCAGCCCGGATCTCTCGGGGGGGCCGAGCACCGGGGAGCTGTTTTTT | CASSPDLSGGPSTGELFF
TRBJ1-5 | TRBV2 | TRBD1 | once | TGTGCCAGCAGTCCCGGGACAGCAACTCAGCCCCAGCATTTT | CASSPGTATQPQHF
TRBJ2-3 | TRBV21-1 | - | - | TGTGCCAGCAACCCGACAGGGGCCTGCACAGATACGCAGTATTTT | CASNPTGACTDTQYF
TRBJ1-3 | TRBV9 | TRBD1 | - | TGTGCCAGCAGCTACGGACAGGGGAAAAACACCATATATTTT | CASSYGQGKNTIYF
TRBJ1-4 | TRBV19 | - | - | TGTGCCAGTACTTGGGGCGGTGACCCTAGAGAAAAACTGTTTTTT | CASTWGGDPREKLFF
TRBJ1-4 | TRBV5-1 | TRBD1 | - | TGCGCCAGCAGCCGCGCGCAGGGGGCAGGTGAAAAACTGTTTTTT | CASSRAQGAGEKLFF
TRBJ2-1 | TRBV9 | TRBD2 | - | TGTGCCAGCAGCGGACTAGCGGGGGGAGGTGAGCAGTTCTTC | CASSGLAGGGEQFF
TRBJ1-1 | TRBV4-2 | - | - | TGTGCCAGCAGCCCTGGCTGGCCTGAAGCTTTCTTT | CASSPGWPEAFF
TRBJ2-6 | TRBV25-1 | - | - | TGTGCCAGCAGTCGTCAGGGCCTCTCTGGGGCCAACGTCCTGACTTTC | CASSRQGLSGANVLTF
TRBJ1-5 | TRBV9 | TRBD1 | - | TGTGCCAGCAGCCACGGGCAGGGGGATCATCAGCCCCAGCATTTT | CASSHGQGDHQPQHF
TRBJ2-3 | TRBV9 | - | - | TGTGCCAGCAGCTTAGAAATAGTGTCTGATACGCAGTATTTT | CASSLEIVSDTQYF
TRBJ2-5 | TRBV9 | TRBD2 | - | TGTGCCAGCAGCGTAGAGGCACGCTGGACTAGCGGGGGCCCATTAAAAGAGACCCAGTACTTC | CASSVEARWTSGGPLKETQYF
TRBJ2-7 | TRBV9 | - | - | TGTGCCAGCAGCGCCACACTCAAGGGGGTCGAGCAGTACTTC | CASSATLKGVEQYF
TRBJ1-1 | TRBV7-9 | - | few | TGTGCCAGCAGCTTAGCGAGTGCGGTCGCGGGAGCTTTCTTT | CASSLASAVAGAFF
TRBJ1-4 | TRBV13 | - | - | TGTGCCAGCAGTTCGGCAGGCAGGGCTTTGTTTTTT | CASSSAGRALFF
TRBJ1-1 | TRBV7-9 | - | - | TGTGCCAGCAGCTTCCCATATGCTACGGGTAAAAATGAAGCTTTCTTT | CASSFPYATGKNEAFF
TRBJ2-1 | TRBV21-1 | - | - | TGTGCCAGCAGCAACGAGGGCGCCTACAATGAGCAGTTCTTC | CASSNEGAYNEQFF
TRBJ2-2 | TRBV10-3 | - | - | TGTGCCATCAGTGAAATCCCGGGGGAGCTGTTTTTT | CAISEIPGELFF